This T cell receptor (beta chain) was recorded in a study of blood T cells in healthy people across ages. With V trimmed by 7 bases and J by 11 bases, 14 bases remained unmatched. This CDR3 spans 14 amino acids. Germline-derived CDR1 and CDR2 are MNHNY and SVGAGI (reference sequence). In the case of this clonotype: The antigen is unknown.

Study results and limitations: Strongly correlated with naive T cell percentage was TCR beta diversity.

Primers used in a second PCR of roughly 7 to 12 cycles were a sample-barcoded 5' primer and a J-beta primer mix. One entry per CDR3 protein, called by TCRdb with MiXCR from the 5' RACE reads. The sample carries fewer than 700,000 distinct CDR3 sequences, 45% to 55% recorded once. The chain is built from TRBV6-6 and TRBJ2-5; 9 bases fit TRBD1. This TCR came from an elderly man in good health. The sequenced sample consisted of blood. The CDR3 DNA reads TGTGCCAGCAAACGGGACAGGGTCCTTAATGAGCAGTACTTC. Translating gives CASKRDRVLNEQYF.